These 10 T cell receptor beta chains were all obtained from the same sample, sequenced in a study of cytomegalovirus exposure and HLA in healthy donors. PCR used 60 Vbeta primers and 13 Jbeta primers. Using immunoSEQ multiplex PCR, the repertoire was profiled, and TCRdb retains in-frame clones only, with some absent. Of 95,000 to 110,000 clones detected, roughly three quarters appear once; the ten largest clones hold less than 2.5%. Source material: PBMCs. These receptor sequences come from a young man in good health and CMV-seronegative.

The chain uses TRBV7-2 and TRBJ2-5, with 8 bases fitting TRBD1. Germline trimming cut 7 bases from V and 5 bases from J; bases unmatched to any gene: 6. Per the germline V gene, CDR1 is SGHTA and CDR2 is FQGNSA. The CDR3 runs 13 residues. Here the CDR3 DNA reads TGTGCCAGCACCAGGGGGCTGGGTGAGACCCAGTACTTC. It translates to CASTRGLGETQYF.

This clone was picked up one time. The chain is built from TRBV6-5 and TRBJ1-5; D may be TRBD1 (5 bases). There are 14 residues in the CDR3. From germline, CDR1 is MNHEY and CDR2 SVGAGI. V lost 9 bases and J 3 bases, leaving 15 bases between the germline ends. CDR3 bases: TGTGCCAGTAGAGTGGGGGGGATCAATCAGCCCCAGCATTTT. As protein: CASRVGGINQPQHF.

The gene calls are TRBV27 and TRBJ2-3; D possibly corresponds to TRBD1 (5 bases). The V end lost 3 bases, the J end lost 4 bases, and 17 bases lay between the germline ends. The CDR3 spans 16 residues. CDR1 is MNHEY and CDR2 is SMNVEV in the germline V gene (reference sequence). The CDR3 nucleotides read TGTGCCAGCAGTTTCCTGCCAGGGTATCAAGCAGATACGCAGTATTTT. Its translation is CASSFLPGYQADTQYF.

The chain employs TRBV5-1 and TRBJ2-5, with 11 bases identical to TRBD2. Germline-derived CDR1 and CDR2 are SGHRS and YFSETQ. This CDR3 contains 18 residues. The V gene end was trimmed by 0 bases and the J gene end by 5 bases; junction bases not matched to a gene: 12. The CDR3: CASSLGGSSGGSVETQYF. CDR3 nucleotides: TGCGCCAGCAGCTTGGGTGGTTCTAGCGGGGGGTCCGTGGAGACCCAGTACTTC.

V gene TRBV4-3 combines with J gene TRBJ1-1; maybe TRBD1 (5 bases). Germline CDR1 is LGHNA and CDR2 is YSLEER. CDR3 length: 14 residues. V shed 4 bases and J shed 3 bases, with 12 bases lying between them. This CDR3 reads CASSPQLTDTEAFF. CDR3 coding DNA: TGCGCCAGCAGCCCCCAACTGACAGACACTGAAGCTTTCTTT.

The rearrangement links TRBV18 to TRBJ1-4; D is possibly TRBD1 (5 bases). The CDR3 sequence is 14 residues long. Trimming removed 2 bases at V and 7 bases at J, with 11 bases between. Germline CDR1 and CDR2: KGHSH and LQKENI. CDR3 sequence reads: CASSPRGGPEKLFF. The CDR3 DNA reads TGTGCCAGCTCACCAAGGGGCGGACCTGAAAAACTGTTTTTT.

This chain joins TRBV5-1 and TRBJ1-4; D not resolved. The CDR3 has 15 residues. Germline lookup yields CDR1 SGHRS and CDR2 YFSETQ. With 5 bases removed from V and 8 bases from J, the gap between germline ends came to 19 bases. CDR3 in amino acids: CASRPRYGVSEKLFF. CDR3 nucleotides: TGCGCCAGCAGGCCCCGGTACGGTGTTAGCGAAAAACTGTTTTTT.

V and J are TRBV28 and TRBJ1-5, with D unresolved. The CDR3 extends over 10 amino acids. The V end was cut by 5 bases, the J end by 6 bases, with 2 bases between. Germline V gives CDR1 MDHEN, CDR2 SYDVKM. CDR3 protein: CASSLQPQHF. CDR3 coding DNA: TGTGCCAGCAGTCTTCAGCCCCAGCATTTT. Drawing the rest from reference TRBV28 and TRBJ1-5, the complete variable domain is DVKVTQSSRYLVKRTGEKVFLECVQDMDHENMFWYRQDPGLGLRLIYFSYDVKMKEKGDIPEGYSVSREKKERFSLILESASTNQTSMYLCASSLQPQHFGDGTRLSIL.

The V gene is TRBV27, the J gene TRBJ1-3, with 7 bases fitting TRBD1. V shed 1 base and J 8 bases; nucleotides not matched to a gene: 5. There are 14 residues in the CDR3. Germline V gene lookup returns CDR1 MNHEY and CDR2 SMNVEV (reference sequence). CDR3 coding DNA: TGTGCCAGCAGTTTATGGGCAGGGGGATACACCATATATTTT. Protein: CASSLWAGGYTIYF.

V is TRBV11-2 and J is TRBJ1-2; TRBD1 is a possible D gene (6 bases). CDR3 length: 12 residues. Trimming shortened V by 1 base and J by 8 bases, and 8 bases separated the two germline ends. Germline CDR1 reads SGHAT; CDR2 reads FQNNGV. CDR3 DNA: TGTGCCAGCAGCTTAGTCAGGGGCGGCTACACCTTC. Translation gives CASSLVRGGYTF.